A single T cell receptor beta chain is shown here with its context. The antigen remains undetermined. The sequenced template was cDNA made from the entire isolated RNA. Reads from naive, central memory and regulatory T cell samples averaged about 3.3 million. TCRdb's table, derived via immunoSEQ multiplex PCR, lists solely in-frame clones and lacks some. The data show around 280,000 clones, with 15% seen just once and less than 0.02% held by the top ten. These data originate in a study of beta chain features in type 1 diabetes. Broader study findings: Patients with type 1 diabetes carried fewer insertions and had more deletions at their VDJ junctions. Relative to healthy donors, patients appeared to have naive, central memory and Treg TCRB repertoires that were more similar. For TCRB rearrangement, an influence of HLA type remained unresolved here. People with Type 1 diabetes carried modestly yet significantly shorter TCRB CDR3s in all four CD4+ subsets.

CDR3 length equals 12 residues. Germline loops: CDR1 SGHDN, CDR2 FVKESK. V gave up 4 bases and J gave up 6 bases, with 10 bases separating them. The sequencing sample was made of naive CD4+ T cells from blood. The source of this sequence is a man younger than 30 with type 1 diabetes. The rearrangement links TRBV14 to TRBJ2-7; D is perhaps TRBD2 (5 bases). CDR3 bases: TGTGCCAGCAGCCTCATGGCGGGCGAGCAGTACTTC. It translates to CASSLMAGEQYF.